A single sample is the source of the 24 T cell receptor beta chains below, sequenced in a study of blood T cells in healthy people across ages. PCR was performed a second time for about 7 to 12 cycles using a sample-barcoded 5' primer and a J-beta primer mix. One entry per CDR3 protein, called by TCRdb with MiXCR from the 5' RACE reads. The sample shows about 1.6 million distinct CDR3 sequences, about 31% of them seen only once. Sequences were obtained from blood. The source is a woman aged 25 to 39 in good health.

This clonotype showed up just a few times. V usage is TRBV12-3 or TRBV12-4 and J usage is TRBJ2-7; D perhaps matches TRBD1 (6 bases). The germline V and J ends were trimmed by 5 bases and 0 bases, with 14 bases remaining between them. This CDR3 is built from 15 residues. The CDR3, as DNA: TGTGCCAGCAGTGACCTTAGAGGGGGCTCCTACGAGCAGTACTTC. Its protein product is CASSDLRGGSYEQYF.

This clonotype was seen only once. The rearrangement uses TRBV30 and TRBJ2-5, with 7 bases that match TRBD2. In germline, CDR1 is GTSNPN, CDR2 SVGIG (reference sequence). V shed 6 bases and J 1 base; nucleotides not matched to a gene: 11. CDR3 size: 15 residues. The CDR3 loop reads CACTSGTTIQETQYF. CDR3 DNA: TGTGCCTGCACCTCCGGGACTACCATCCAAGAGACCCAGTACTTC.

This clonotype was recorded many times. Mismatch with germline at one junction end may stem from a read error. The CDR3 spells CASSLGQLNQPQHF. The CDR3 DNA reads TGCGCCAGCAGCTTGGGCCAGCTCAATCAGCCCCAGCATTTT. The chain joins TRBV12-3 or TRBV12-4 to TRBJ1-5; D is ambiguous. The CDR3 length is 14 residues.

V gene TRBV7-9 combines with J gene TRBJ1-6, with D uncertain. This CDR3 comprises 14 residues. Deletions cut 2 bases from V and 11 bases from J, with 13 bases between. Germline CDR1 is SEHNR and CDR2 is FQNEAQ (reference sequence). The CDR3 sequence: CASSLPWIGAPLHF. CDR3 bases: TGTGCCAGCAGCTTACCGTGGATCGGGGCACCCCTCCACTTT.

The sample holds a few counts of this clonotype. The chain carries TRBV9 and TRBJ2-1; D is unresolved. V lost 5 bases and J lost 5, with 14 bases in between. The CDR3 spans 14 residues. Germline V gives CDR1 SGDLS, CDR2 YYNGEE. This CDR3 is CASSTHEFDNEQFF. For the CDR3, the DNA is TGTGCCAGCAGTACACACGAATTCGACAATGAGCAGTTCTTC.

This clonotype occurred a few times. The genes are TRBV5-5 and TRBJ1-5, with D hard to call. Germline-derived CDR1 and CDR2 are SGHKS and YYEKEE (reference sequence). The V end was cut by 4 bases, the J end by 3 bases, with 14 bases between. The CDR3 is 15 amino acids. This CDR3 is CASSPRESLNQPQHF. Written as DNA, the CDR3 is TGTGCCAGCAGCCCCCGGGAGAGCCTCAATCAGCCCCAGCATTTT. The full variable domain, rest sourced from reference TRBV5-5 and TRBJ1-5, is DAGVTQSPTHLIKTRGQQVTLRCSPISGHKSVSWYQQVLGQGPQFIFQYYEKEERGRGNFPDRFSARQFPNYSSELNVNALLLGDSALYLCASSPRESLNQPQHFGDGTRLSIL.

The chain uses TRBV13 and TRBJ2-1, with a weak D call TRBD2 (6 bases). Trimming cost V 4 bases and J 8 bases, with 12 bases left between them. The CDR3 loop spans 13 amino acids. Per germline, CDR1 PRHDT and CDR2 FYEKMQ (reference sequence). As DNA, the CDR3 is TGTGCCAGCAGCTCAGGAGGGGAGTATGAGCAGTTCTTC. Translating gives CASSSGGEYEQFF.

This clonotype was counted between two and nine times. The chain links TRBV7-6 to TRBJ2-7; D is ambiguous. With 5 bases removed from V and 3 bases from J, the gap between germline ends came to 14 bases. Germline CDR1 reads SGHVS; CDR2 reads FNYEAQ. The CDR3 spans 14 residues. CDR3 loop: CASSPQTSYYEQYF. The CDR3 DNA sequence: TGTGCCAGCAGCCCTCAGACATCATACTACGAGCAGTACTTC. Supplemented by reference TRBV7-6 and TRBJ2-7, the full variable domain reads GAGVSQSPRYKVTKRGQDVALRCDPISGHVSLYWYRQALGQGPEFLTYFNYEAQQDKSGLPNDRFSAERPEGSISTLTIQRTEQRDSAMYRCASSPQTSYYEQYFGPGTRLTVT.

The sample holds a few counts of this clonotype. This chain joins TRBV4-2 and TRBJ2-1, with D uncertain. V was clipped by 0 bases and J by 4 bases, with 16 bases between them. The CDR3 is made up of 17 amino acids. The V gene's germline CDR1 is LGHNA and CDR2 YNFKEQ. Here the CDR3 DNA reads TGTGCCAGCAGCCAAGAAACTTGGCAGCGCCTGTACAATGAGCAGTTCTTC. As protein: CASSQETWQRLYNEQFF.

The chain joins TRBV6-1 to TRBJ1-6, with a possible D match to TRBD1 (6 bases). The CDR3 has 15 amino acids. V was cut by 7 bases and J by 1 base, with 11 bases left in between. Per the germline V gene, CDR1 is MNHNS and CDR2 is SASEGT. The CDR3 region has the DNA TGTGCCAGCATTGCAGGGGCATCCTATAATTCACCCCTCCACTTT. Encoded protein: CASIAGASYNSPLHF.

This clonotype was observed a few times. The rearrangement links TRBV6-5 to TRBJ2-7; TRBD1 matches at 10 bases. The CDR3 totals 16 residues. V trimming: 0 bases; J trimming: 3 bases; junction bases outside the gene matches: 5. The germline V gene has CDR1 MNHEY and CDR2 SVGAGI. As DNA, the CDR3 is TGTGCCAGCAGTTACTCTCGGACAGGGGGACACTACGAGCAGTACTTC. It encodes CASSYSRTGGHYEQYF.

This clonotype has a handful of counts. V is TRBV12-3 or TRBV12-4 and J is TRBJ2-1; 8 positions match TRBD2. The CDR3 runs to 13 residues. The V and J ends lost 10 bases and 6 bases, in that order; junction bases with no gene match: 8. The CDR3, as DNA: TGTGCCACCAAGGAGGCGGGGGGCAATGAGCAGTTCTTC. Its protein is CATKEAGGNEQFF.

In this sample, this clonotype turned up a few times. This rearrangement joins TRBV7-3 to TRBJ2-1; TRBD2 matches 15 bases. Trimming removed 5 bases from V and 1 base from J; junction bases left unmatched: 12. The germline gives CDR1 SGHTA, CDR2 FQGTGA. The CDR3 extends over 20 amino acids. The CDR3 DNA reads as TGTGCCAGCAGCCCCCGGACTAGCGGGAGGGCCACACTATCCTACAATGAGCAGTTCTTC. Encoded protein: CASSPRTSGRATLSYNEQFF.

This clonotype was picked up a small number of times. V is TRBV15 and J is TRBJ2-5; possible D gene TRBD2, 5 bases. Germline CDR1 reads LNHNV; CDR2 reads YYDKDF (reference sequence). This CDR3 is built from 15 residues. The germline V and J ends were trimmed by 4 bases and 2 bases, with 14 bases remaining between them. CDR3: CATSTGTGRQETQYF. CDR3 nucleotides: TGTGCCACCAGCACCGGAACGGGGAGACAAGAGACCCAGTACTTC.

The chain carries TRBV6-1 and TRBJ1-6; tentatively, D is TRBD1 (6 bases). The V end was cut by 6 bases, the J end by 8 bases, with 17 bases between. The CDR3 is 15 amino acids. The V gene's germline CDR1 is MNHNS and CDR2 SASEGT. CDR3 loop: CASSPRGGRDSPLHF. The CDR3 nucleotides read TGTGCCAGCAGCCCCCGGGGGGGCCGGGATTCACCCCTCCACTTT.

V usage is TRBV5-1 and J usage is TRBJ1-1; 11 nucleotides match TRBD1. Germline V lookup: CDR1 SGHRS, CDR2 YFSETQ. The CDR3 has 17 amino acids. Trimming took 4 bases from V and 1 from J; bases not matched to a gene: 9. The CDR3 here is CASSLLPGTGGNTEAFF. CDR3 bases: TGCGCCAGCAGCCTGCTTCCCGGGACAGGGGGGAACACTGAAGCTTTCTTT. Full variable domain (missing parts from reference TRBV5-1 and TRBJ1-1): KAGVTQTPRYLIKTRGQQVTLSCSPISGHRSVSWYQQTPGQGLQFLFEYFSETQRNKGNFPGRFSGRQFSNSRSEMNVSTLELGDSALYLCASSLLPGTGGNTEAFFGQGTRLTVV.

Notes on this clonotype: This may be a read error, as it is one base from a much larger clone. The chain couples TRBV4-1 to TRBJ2-5, with 7 bases that match TRBD2. The V and J ends lost 11 bases and 9 bases, in that order; junction bases with no gene match: 15. The CDR3 is 13 residues long. Germline loops: CDR1 MGHRA, CDR2 YSYEKL. DNA for the CDR3: TGCGCCTCGCGGGGGACTGGGGGGGAGGCCCAGTACTTC. Translation gives CASRGTGGEAQYF.

The table lists this clonotype with a few counts. The chain uses TRBV2 and TRBJ2-7; 7 bases are shared with TRBD1. V lost 6 bases to trimming and J lost 6 bases; unmatched junction nucleotides: 8. The germline V gene encodes CDR1 SNHLY and CDR2 FYNNEI. The CDR3 runs 13 residues. This chain's CDR3 is CASRGDRVGEQYF. CDR3 nucleotide sequence: TGTGCCAGCAGGGGAGACAGGGTTGGCGAGCAGTACTTC. Variable domain in full (rest from reference TRBV2 and TRBJ2-7): EPEVTQTPSHQVTQMGQEVILRCVPISNHLYFYWYRQILGQKVEFLVSFYNNEISEKSEIFDDQFSVERPDGSNFTLKIRSTKLEDSAMYFCASRGDRVGEQYFGPGTRLTVT.

The V and J genes are TRBV20-1 and TRBJ1-1; no clear D gene. Germline CDR1 reads DFQATT; CDR2 reads SNEGSKA (reference sequence). V was clipped by 1 base and J by 0 bases, with 6 bases between them. There are 13 residues in the CDR3. The CDR3 sequence is CSARGEMNTEAFF. CDR3 coding DNA: TGCAGTGCTAGAGGCGAGATGAACACTGAAGCTTTCTTT.

V is TRBV11-2 and J is TRBJ1-4; D is undetermined. CDR3 length: 15 amino acids. Trimming shortened V by 5 bases and J by 4 bases, and 14 bases separated the two germline ends. Germline CDR1 SGHAT, CDR2 FQNNGV. CDR3 protein: CASSTTGPHNEKLFF. The CDR3 coding sequence is TGTGCCAGCAGCACCACCGGGCCGCATAATGAAAAACTGTTTTTT.

This chain joins TRBV7-2 and TRBJ2-1; the D is unclear. Trimming cost V 5 bases and J 4 bases, with 18 bases left between them. The CDR3 is made up of 16 amino acids. Germline assignment: CDR1 SGHTA and CDR2 FQGNSA. The CDR3 DNA reads as TGTGCCAGCAGCATTAGGGTGGCCCTCGGGTACAATGAGCAGTTCTTC. Protein: CASSIRVALGYNEQFF.

The chain is built from TRBV28 and TRBJ2-3; 7 bases are a match to TRBD1. J was trimmed by 0 bases and V by 4 bases; bases with no gene match: 10. The CDR3 spans 17 residues. In germline, CDR1 is MDHEN, CDR2 SYDVKM. The CDR3 nucleotides read TGTGCCAGCAGTTGGGCCCCACAGGGGATTAGCACAGATACGCAGTATTTT. Encoded protein: CASSWAPQGISTDTQYF.

This clonotype was picked up a small number of times. This chain links TRBV4-2 with TRBJ2-1; unclear D gene. Germline V lookup: CDR1 LGHNA, CDR2 YNFKEQ. This CDR3 is 12 amino acids long. Trimming left V 8 bases short and J 10 bases short, with 15 bases between. CDR3 residues: CASARAFGEQFF. In DNA form, the CDR3 reads TGTGCCAGCGCAAGGGCGTTCGGAGAGCAGTTCTTC.

Points on this clonotype: One end of the junction varies from germline; a read error may be responsible. The chain links TRBV12-3 or TRBV12-4 to TRBJ1-1; tentatively, D is TRBD1 (5 bases). CDR3 length equals 14 residues. CDR3 in DNA: TGTGCCAGCAGTATAGCAGGGAATCGTCCTGAAGCTTTCTTT. Its protein is CASSIAGNRPEAFF.